A selection of T cell receptor beta chains follows, all from one sample in a study of response to subunit inactivated influenza vaccine. TCRdb analysed the RT-PCR reads with MiXCR anew, one entry per CDR3 protein. The sample lists about 610,000 distinct CDR3 sequences, about 14% occurring once. The sequences come from PBMCs from blood, collected 11 to 12 days after vaccination. Receptors originate from a man aged 45 to 65 who received an inactivated influenza vaccine. Both conserved end residues are part of each CDR3. The D gene is left open where the match is weak. Size values are once, few and many counts, or a class for expanded clones, and some rows have none.

.	TRBD2	TRBV10-3	TRBJ2-3	TGTGCCATCAGGACTAGCGGGGGGGCAGGAGATACGCAGTATTTT	CAIRTSGGAGDTQYF
.	TRBD1	TRBV20-1	TRBJ2-7	TGCAGTGCGGTCACCGGGACAGGGCCCTTCTCCTCCTACGAGCAGTACTTC	CSAVTGTGPFSSYEQYF
few	TRBD2	TRBV14	TRBJ2-1	TGTGCCAGCAGCCAAAGCGGGAGAGGCATCAATGAGCAGTTCTTC	CASSQSGRGINEQFF
.	.	TRBV20-1	TRBJ1-2	TGCAGTGCTGTCGGGTCCGGCTACACCTTC	CSAVGSGYTF
few	TRBD1	TRBV4-2	TRBJ1-4	TGTGCCAGCAGCCAGGACCCAGGGACAGACTCTGAAAAACTGTTTTTT	CASSQDPGTDSEKLFF
.	.	TRBV10-3	TRBJ1-1	TGTGCCATCAGTGAGTCTGGGGAATGGACTGAAGCTTTCTTT	CAISESGEWTEAFF
few	.	TRBV12-3/TRBV12-4	TRBJ1-5	TGTGCCAGCAGTCCTTACACAGGGACCAATCAGCCCCAGCATTTT	CASSPYTGTNQPQHF
few	.	TRBV6-5	TRBJ1-5	TGTGCCAGCAGTTACTCGGCAGGGACGGATAATCAGCCCCAGCATTTT	CASSYSAGTDNQPQHF
.	.	TRBV28	TRBJ1-6	TGTGCCAGCAGTTTGTTGGAGTTTTCACCCCTCCACTTT	CASSLLEFSPLHF
few	TRBD2	TRBV7-6	TRBJ2-5	TGTGCCAGCAGCTTCCAGGACACTAGCGGAGAGACCCAGTACTTC	CASSFQDTSGETQYF
few	.	TRBV5-1	TRBJ2-5	TGCGCCAGCAGCTTGGAGCAGGGCGAGACCCAGTACTTC	CASSLEQGETQYF
.	.	TRBV27	TRBJ2-3	TGTGCCAGCGGCCGTTCGGGAGTAACAGATACGCAGTATTTT	CASGRSGVTDTQYF
few	TRBD2	TRBV6-5	TRBJ2-7	TGTGCCAGCAGTTACGCAGGACTAGCGGGGACTTACGAGCAGTACTTC	CASSYAGLAGTYEQYF
few	.	TRBV6-2/TRBV6-3	TRBJ2-1	TGTGCCAGCAGTAGGGGCCAGGGCTTGTCCTACAATGAGCAGTTCTTC	CASSRGQGLSYNEQFF
.	TRBD2	TRBV11-2	TRBJ2-7	TGTGCCAGCAGCTGGGGACTAGCGGGAGTAAGAAGGGGGTACGAGCAGTACTTC	CASSWGLAGVRRGYEQYF
.	.	TRBV7-8	TRBJ1-1	TGTGCCAGCAGCGAAACAGCGGAGGGGAACACTGAAGCTTTCTTT	CASSETAEGNTEAFF
many	.	TRBV7-9	TRBJ2-2	TGTGCCAGCAGCTTAGATACGAACACCGGGGAGCTGTTTTTT	CASSLDTNTGELFF
.	.	TRBV12-3/TRBV12-4	TRBJ2-1	TGTGCCAGCAGTTTTGGAGGCCGTAGGGAGCAGTTCTTC	CASSFGGRREQFF
.	TRBD2	TRBV20-1	TRBJ2-7	TGCAGTGCTAGACTAGCGGGAGTACCGAAATACGAGCAGTACTTC	CSARLAGVPKYEQYF
few	TRBD2	TRBV4-3	TRBJ2-1	TGCGCCAGCAGCCAAGATAGCGGCGGGCGCGGGAGTTGGTATGAGCAGTTCTTC	CASSQDSGGRGSWYEQFF
few	.	TRBV11-2	TRBJ2-1	TGTGCCAGCAGCCAAAGGGTAGGGACATCGACGTTCTACAATGAGCAGTTCTTC	CASSQRVGTSTFYNEQFF
.	TRBD2	TRBV6-2/TRBV6-3	TRBJ2-7	TGTGCCAGCAGTTACACCACTAGCGGCCCCTACGAGCAGTACTTC	CASSYTTSGPYEQYF
.	TRBD2	TRBV6-2/TRBV6-3	TRBJ2-1	TGTGCCAGCAGGCACGGGACTAGCGGGCAGTTCTTC	CASRHGTSGQFF
.	TRBD1	TRBV5-4	TRBJ1-6	TGTGCCAGCAGCATGACAGGGGATAATTCACCCCTCCACTTT	CASSMTGDNSPLHF
few	.	TRBV7-9	TRBJ2-5	TGTGCCAGCAGCTTAGAGGTCCGGAACCAAGAGACCCAGTACTTC	CASSLEVRNQETQYF
many	.	TRBV5-1	TRBJ2-2	TGCGCCAGCAGCTTGCTTGGCGTGGGGAACACCGGGGAGCTGTTTTTT	CASSLLGVGNTGELFF
.	.	TRBV29-1	TRBJ1-1	TGCAGCGTGGAGGAAGGTTCCGTGAACACTGAAGCTTTCTTT	CSVEEGSVNTEAFF
many	TRBD1	TRBV20-1	TRBJ1-2	TGCAGTGCTAGAAAGGGGGCAGCTAACTATGGCTACACCTTC	CSARKGAANYGYTF
few	.	TRBV6-5	TRBJ2-5	TGTGCCAGCAGAAGGACAGCGCAAGAGACCCAGTACTTC	CASRRTAQETQYF
few	.	TRBV5-6	TRBJ1-2	TGTGCCAGCAGCTTGGGGCCGTCATTGAACTATGGCTACACCTTC	CASSLGPSLNYGYTF
.	TRBD1	TRBV29-1	TRBJ1-5	TGCAGCGTTGCAGGGGGCGTCAATCAGCCCCAGCATTTT	CSVAGGVNQPQHF
few	.	TRBV6-1	TRBJ2-5	TGTGCCAGCAGTATGGGGGGAGGTTGGGAGACCCAGTACTTC	CASSMGGGWETQYF
.	.	TRBV27	TRBJ2-5	TGTGCCAGCAGTGTACAGGGTGACCCCGGAGAGACCCAGTACTTC	CASSVQGDPGETQYF
once	.	TRBV7-2	TRBJ2-3	TGTGCCAGCAGCCCGGAGCCTAGCACAGATACGCAGTATTTT	CASSPEPSTDTQYF
few	.	TRBV5-1	TRBJ2-2	TGCGCCAGCTCACGTTCGATCTCAAAGGTCACCGGGGAGCTGTTTTTT	CASSRSISKVTGELFF
.	.	TRBV2	TRBJ2-2	TGTGCCAGCAGTGAACAGGGGGGCGATCACACCGGGGAGCTGTTTTTT	CASSEQGGDHTGELFF
.	.	TRBV29-1	TRBJ2-3	TGCAGCGTAACTAGCCAAACCACAGATACGCAGTATTTT	CSVTSQTTDTQYF
few	.	TRBV5-8	TRBJ2-1	TGTGCCAGCAGCTTGGTCCGGATTCCCTACAATGAGCAGTTCTTC	CASSLVRIPYNEQFF
few	.	TRBV5-1	TRBJ2-1	TGCGCCAGCAGCTTGGGAGGTGTATTTTCGGGCAATGAGCAGTTCTTC	CASSLGGVFSGNEQFF
.	.	TRBV3-1	TRBJ2-7	TGTGCCAGCAGCCAGGGCCCGTCCTCCTACGAGCAGTACTTC	CASSQGPSSYEQYF
.	.	TRBV20-1	TRBJ1-5	TGCAGTGCTACTAGTTATAGCAATCAGCCCCAGCATTTT	CSATSYSNQPQHF
few	TRBD2	TRBV4-3	TRBJ2-2	TGCGCCAGCAGCCAAGGGGTAGCGGGGGGAACCGGGGAGCTGTTTTTT	CASSQGVAGGTGELFF
.	TRBD1	TRBV18	TRBJ2-1	TGTGCCAGCTCTCCTCGATTAGGGACAGGGGGCAGTGAGCAGTTCTTC	CASSPRLGTGGSEQFF
.	.	TRBV7-9	TRBJ2-5	TGTGCCAGCAGCCAACTACAGGGCCGAGGCCAAGAGACCCAGTACTTC	CASSQLQGRGQETQYF
few	.	TRBV7-9	TRBJ2-7	TGTGCCAGCAGCTTAGCGTCGGAGGGTCTTGGAGGGGAGCAGTACTTC	CASSLASEGLGGEQYF
.	.	TRBV9	TRBJ1-5	TGTGCCAGCAGCGTAAATAAGACCGCGACCGAAAAAGGTCAGCCCCAGCATTTT	CASSVNKTATEKGQPQHF